This T cell receptor beta chain was identified during a study of blood T cell repertoires in COVID-19 (dated by TCRdb to the early 2020s). For the study in its entirety: Samples from collaborators originated in the United States, Italy and Spain and spanned both the acute and convalescent phases of COVID-19. The material from the prospective study consisted of cDNA or gDNA derived from T cells, B-cell-depleted T cells, or PBMCs. Subjects who had been exposed to COVID-19, were actively infected with it, or had recovered from it provided the deeply sampled blood TCRbeta repertoires that made up the dataset. The repertoires were released in a freely available public database intended as a resource for research on the immune response to SARS-CoV-2. Samples were obtained from the ongoing ImmuneRACE study (first 160 participants) and from some 1,200 subjects provided by 6 global collaborators. Nearly every sample came with metadata listing a de-identified subject ID, COVID-19 status, age in years and sex. Where available, HLA class I and class II types were obtained from metadata supplied by the sample provider rather than from assay-based typing.

A note on this clone: There is no known antigen for this receptor. No quality values exist for individual bases; no much larger clone is one base distant.

TCRbeta CDR3 regions were amplified from genomic DNA using the immunoSEQ Assay, a bias-controlled multiplex PCR. The source study handled its data this way. The number of nucleated cells in each sample was estimated from the amplification of reference gene primers within the assay. Sequence reads were collapsed and filtered to measure the absolute abundance of every unique TCRbeta CDR3 rearrangement. For each sample, productive Simpson clonality was calculated by taking the square root of Simpson's diversity index across productive rearrangements. The immuneACCESS repertoire file appears here via TCRdb, limited to in-frame rearrangements. These files lack a portion of the clones; in checked studies, under half of the deficit traces to unresolved V genes, and the cause of the others is not known. V and J calls and clone size are those listed in that table; D and trimming were worked out from the DNA. This sample lists fewer than 100,000 clones; about 80% were detected once. The ten largest clones represent approximately 24% of the sample.

Whole blood was collected in K2EDTA tubes by collaborating institutions according to the institutions' own protocols. For TCRbeta analysis, collaborators shipped samples as frozen whole blood, isolated PBMCs, or DNA extracted from either of those sample types. The study at large found these results: How much clinical and demographic metadata was included differed by source and by participant, and the metadata was provided uncurated.

The junction shows trimming of 5 bases on V and 2 bases on J, plus 11 bases between the germline ends. From cysteine to phenylalanine, the CDR3 is 14 amino acids long. Only CDR3 DNA is held: 42 bases, read in frame from base 1. Sequences SGHTA (CDR1) and FQGTGA (CDR2) are obtained from the germline V gene. The rearrangement combines TRBV7-3 with TRBJ2-3; confidence is insufficient to name the D gene. This TCR came from a man in his 70s with acute or convalescent COVID-19. Sequencing used peripheral blood. The CDR3 reads as follows: CASSQVVATDTQYF. The DNA sequence is as follows: TGTGCCAGCAGCCAGGTCGTGGCCACAGATACGCAGTATTTT.